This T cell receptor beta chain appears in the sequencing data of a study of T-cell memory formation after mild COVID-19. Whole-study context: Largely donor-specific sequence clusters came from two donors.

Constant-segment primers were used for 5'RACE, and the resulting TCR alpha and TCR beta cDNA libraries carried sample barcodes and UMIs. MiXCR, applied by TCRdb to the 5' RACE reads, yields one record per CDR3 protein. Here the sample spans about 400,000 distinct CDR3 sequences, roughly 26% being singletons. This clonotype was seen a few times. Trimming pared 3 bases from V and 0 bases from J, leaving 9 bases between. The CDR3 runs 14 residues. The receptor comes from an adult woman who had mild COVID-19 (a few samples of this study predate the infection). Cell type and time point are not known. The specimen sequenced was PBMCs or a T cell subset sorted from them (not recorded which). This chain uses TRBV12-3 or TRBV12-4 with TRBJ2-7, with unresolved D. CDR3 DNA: TGTGCCAGCAGTTTCGGACGGAGCTCCTACGAGCAGTACTTC. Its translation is CASSFGRSSYEQYF.